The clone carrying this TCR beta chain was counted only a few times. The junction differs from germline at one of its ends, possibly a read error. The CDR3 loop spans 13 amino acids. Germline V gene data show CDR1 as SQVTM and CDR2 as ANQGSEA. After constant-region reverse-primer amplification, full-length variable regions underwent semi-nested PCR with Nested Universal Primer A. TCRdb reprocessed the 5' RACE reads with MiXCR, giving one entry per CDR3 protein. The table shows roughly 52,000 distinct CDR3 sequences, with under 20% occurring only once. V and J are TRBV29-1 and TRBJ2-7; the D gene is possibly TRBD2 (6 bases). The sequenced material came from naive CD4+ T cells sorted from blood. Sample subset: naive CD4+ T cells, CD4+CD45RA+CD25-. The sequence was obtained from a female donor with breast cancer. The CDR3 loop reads CSVEGPMGGEQHF. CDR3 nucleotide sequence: TGCAGCGTTGAAGGTCCCATGGGAGGAGAGCAGCACTTC.